Sequencing of this TCR beta chain was carried out in a study of blood T cell repertoires in COVID-19. Comment on this clone: At one end, the junction sequence differs from germline, possibly due to a read error.

Profiled with immunoSEQ multiplex PCR; TCRdb holds only in-frame clones, not every one. The sample holds about 110,000 clones; around 90% are singletons and the top ten take roughly 3.3%. The TCR sequence derives from a woman in her 50s with acute or convalescent COVID-19. The sample consisted of peripheral blood.

CDR3 protein: CASSPTSSDEQYF. Written as DNA, the CDR3 is TGTGCCAGCTCACCGACTAGCTCCGACGAGCAGTACTTC. The genes are TRBV18 and TRBJ2-7; 7 bases are a match to TRBD2. CDR3 length equals 13 residues. Germline assignment: CDR1 KGHSH and CDR2 LQKENI.